Sequencing of this T cell receptor beta chain was carried out in a study of neurological immune-mediated disorders. As regards this clonotype: Its antigen is not known.

Time point defined: longitudinal time-point 1 (baseline). Germline CDR1 SGHRS, CDR2 YFSETQ. V lost 0 bases to trimming and J lost 0 bases, with 7 bases between them. The CDR3 is made up of 15 amino acids. The study's findings and limits: Healthy controls had more TCR clonal expansion than multiple sclerosis, which showed the least, whereas HTLV-1-associated myelopathy showed the most. Among expanded clones, no CDR3 amino acid sequences were shared across subjects, a pattern suggesting private repertoires in all groups.

With 10-nucleotide random UMIs, 5'RACE was used to make the cDNA. The output of every sequencing run, over 190 million TCR-beta sequences, came from 15-18 subjects. Each CDR3 protein is one row after TCRdb ran MiXCR on the 5' RACE reads. Seen here are around 71,000 distinct CDR3 sequences, approximately 15% observed once, and the top ten hold around 4.3%. This chain links TRBV5-1 with TRBJ2-1; D unresolved. The source material was PBMCs. The TCR comes from a female donor with HTLV-1-associated myelopathy (HAM/TSP). The CDR3 protein is CASSLGGFSYNEQFF. The CDR3 region has the DNA TGCGCCAGCAGCTTGGGTGGCTTCTCCTACAATGAGCAGTTCTTC.